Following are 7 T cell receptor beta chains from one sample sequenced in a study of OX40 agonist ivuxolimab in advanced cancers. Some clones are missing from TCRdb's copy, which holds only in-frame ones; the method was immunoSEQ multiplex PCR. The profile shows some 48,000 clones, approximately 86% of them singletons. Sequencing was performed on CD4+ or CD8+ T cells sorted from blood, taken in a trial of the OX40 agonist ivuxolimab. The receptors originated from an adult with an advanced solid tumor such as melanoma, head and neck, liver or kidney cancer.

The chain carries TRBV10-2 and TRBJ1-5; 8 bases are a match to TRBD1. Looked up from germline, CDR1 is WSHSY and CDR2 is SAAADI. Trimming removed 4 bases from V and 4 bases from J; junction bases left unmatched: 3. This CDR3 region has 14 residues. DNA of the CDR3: TGCGCCAGCAGTGGACAGGGGTCAAATCAGCCCCAGCATTTT. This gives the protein CASSGQGSNQPQHF.

Written as DNA, the CDR3 is TGTGCCAGCAGCTTAGTGTTAGGGGGAGGCTCCTACGAGCAGTACTTC. Translation: CASSLVLGGGSYEQYF. The chain uses TRBV7-8 and TRBJ2-7, with D perhaps being TRBD1 or TRBD2 (6 bases each). Germline V gene lookup returns CDR1 SGHVS and CDR2 FQNEAQ. Trimming took off 1 base at V and 0 bases at J, with 13 bases between the two ends. The CDR3 totals 16 residues.

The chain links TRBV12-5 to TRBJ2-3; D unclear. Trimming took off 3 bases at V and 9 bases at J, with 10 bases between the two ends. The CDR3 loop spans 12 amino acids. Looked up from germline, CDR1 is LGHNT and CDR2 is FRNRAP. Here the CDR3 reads CASGLGLPTQYF. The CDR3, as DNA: TGTGCTAGTGGTTTAGGGTTACCAACGCAGTATTTT.

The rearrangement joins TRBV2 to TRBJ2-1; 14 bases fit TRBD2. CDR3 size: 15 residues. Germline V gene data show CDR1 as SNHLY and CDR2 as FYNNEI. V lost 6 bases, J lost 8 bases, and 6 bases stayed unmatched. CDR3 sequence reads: CASSQTSGRADEQFF. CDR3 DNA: TGTGCCAGCAGCCAGACTAGCGGGAGGGCGGATGAGCAGTTCTTC.

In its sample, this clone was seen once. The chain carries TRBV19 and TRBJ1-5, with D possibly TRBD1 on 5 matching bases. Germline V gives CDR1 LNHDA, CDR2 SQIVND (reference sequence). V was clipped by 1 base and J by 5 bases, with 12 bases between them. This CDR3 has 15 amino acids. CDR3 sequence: CASSIGYQGDQPQHF. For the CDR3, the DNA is TGTGCCAGTAGTATAGGTTATCAGGGAGATCAGCCCCAGCATTTT.

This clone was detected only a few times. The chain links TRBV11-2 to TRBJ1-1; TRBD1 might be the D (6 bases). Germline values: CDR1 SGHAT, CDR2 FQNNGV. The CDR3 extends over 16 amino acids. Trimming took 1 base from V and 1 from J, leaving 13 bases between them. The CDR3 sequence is CASSLAAQGQNTEAFF. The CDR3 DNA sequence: TGTGCCAGCAGCTTAGCTGCCCAGGGACAGAACACTGAAGCTTTCTTT.

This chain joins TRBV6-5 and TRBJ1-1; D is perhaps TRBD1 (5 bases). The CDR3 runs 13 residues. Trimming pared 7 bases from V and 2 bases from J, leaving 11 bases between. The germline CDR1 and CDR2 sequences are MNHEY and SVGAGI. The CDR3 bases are TGTGCCAGCACCCGCCGGGACAACACTGAAGCTTTCTTT. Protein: CASTRRDNTEAFF.